The 25 T cell receptor beta chains presented below share a single source sample, sequenced in a study of early T cells in non-severe SARS-CoV-2 infection. In TCRdb, the 5' RACE reads were re-called with MiXCR into one record per CDR3 protein. The sample shows roughly 27,000 distinct CDR3 sequences, 8.5% to 10% of them seen only once. Sequenced: whole blood. The receptors originated from an adult who was a healthcare worker with PCR-confirmed SARS-CoV-2 infection or an uninfected control (not recorded which).

This clonotype was counted at least ten times. The chain is built from TRBV19 and TRBJ1-5; a weak D match, TRBD1 (5 bases). CDR1 is LNHDA and CDR2 is SQIVND in the germline V gene (reference sequence). The CDR3 totals 15 residues. Deletions cut 5 bases from V and 2 bases from J, with 13 bases between. CDR3 region: CASSHPGDGNQPQHF. CDR3 sequence (DNA): TGTGCCAGTAGTCACCCCGGGGACGGCAATCAGCCCCAGCATTTT.

There are a few counts of this clonotype. V gene TRBV29-1 combines with J gene TRBJ2-7, with D perhaps matching TRBD1 (6 bases). Germline V lookup: CDR1 SQVTM, CDR2 ANQGSEA. The CDR3 has 14 residues. Trimming took off 4 bases at V and 3 bases at J, with 16 bases between the two ends. The CDR3 spells CSVVIQGRFYEQYF. CDR3 DNA sequence: TGCAGCGTTGTAATACAGGGAAGGTTCTACGAGCAGTACTTC.

This clonotype was found a few times. The gene calls are TRBV29-1 and TRBJ1-4, with no clear D. V lost 3 bases to trimming and J lost 7 bases, with 6 bases between them. The CDR3 length is 11 residues. CDR1 is SQVTM and CDR2 is ANQGSEA in the germline V gene. CDR3 DNA sequence: TGCAGCGTTGAGGACGGTGAAAAACTGTTTTTT. Translated, it gives CSVEDGEKLFF.

This clonotype was detected only a few times. This chain connects TRBV28 to TRBJ2-5; no clear D gene. V was shortened by 8 bases and J by 4 bases, with 11 bases between the two germline ends. The V gene's germline CDR1 is MDHEN and CDR2 SYDVKM. CDR3 length: 12 residues. CDR3 sequence reads: CASGQVAETQYF. CDR3 sequence (DNA): TGTGCCAGCGGCCAGGTGGCAGAGACCCAGTACTTC.

This clonotype came up many times. J is TRBJ2-5 and V is TRBV11-2; D ambiguous. V shed 2 bases and J shed 3 bases, with 10 bases lying between them. The CDR3 has 14 amino acids. The germline CDR1 and CDR2 sequences are SGHAT and FQNNGV. In nucleotides, the CDR3 is TGTGCCAGCAGCTTATCCAGAAACGAAGAGACCCAGTACTTC. As protein: CASSLSRNEETQYF.

The table lists this clonotype with a few counts. The chain combines TRBV6-2 or TRBV6-3 with TRBJ1-2; a possible D gene is TRBD1 (6 bases). V dropped 8 bases and J dropped 2 bases, with 18 bases sitting between them. Germline CDR1 MNHEY, CDR2 SVGEGT. The CDR3 sequence is 15 residues long. DNA of the CDR3: TGTGCCAGCCGGAGTGGACAGACAAAAAACTATGGCTACACCTTC. It is translated as CASRSGQTKNYGYTF.

The CDR3 nucleotides are TGTGCCAGCAGTGAATATGGTGATACGCAGTATTTT. This sequence encodes CASSEYGDTQYF. This chain joins TRBV25-1 and TRBJ2-3; D unclear. Deletions cut 0 bases from V and 6 bases from J, with 4 bases between. Germline V gene sequence: CDR1 MGHDK, CDR2 SYGVNS. The CDR3 has 12 amino acids.

A few counts support this clonotype. CDR3 nucleotides: TGTGCCAGCAGTTACGCGTTGGGGGTTAGAATTGAGCAGTTCTTC. Translated: CASSYALGVRIEQFF. This rearrangement joins TRBV6-5 to TRBJ2-1; either TRBD1 or TRBD2 may supply D (5 bases each). The CDR3 contains 15 residues. Per germline, CDR1 MNHEY and CDR2 SVGAGI. The V and J ends lost 2 bases and 9 bases respectively, with 17 bases between them.

This clonotype has only a few counts. V is TRBV6-2 or TRBV6-3 and J is TRBJ2-2, with 8 bases that match TRBD1. CDR3 length: 15 residues. Germline V gives CDR1 MNHEY, CDR2 SVGEGT. J was trimmed by 2 bases and V by 8 bases; bases with no gene match: 7. CDR3 region: CASLPGQGNTGELFF. CDR3 in DNA: TGTGCCAGCCTTCCCGGACAGGGAAACACCGGGGAGCTGTTTTTT.

This clonotype appeared many times. This chain links TRBV5-6 with TRBJ1-1, with a weak D call TRBD1 (6 bases). V was trimmed by 3 bases and J by 5 bases, leaving 8 bases between them. This CDR3 region has 12 residues. Germline assignment: CDR1 SGHDT and CDR2 YYEEEE. In DNA form, the CDR3 reads TGTGCCAGCAGCTACAGGGTTACTGAAGCTTTCTTT. This sequence encodes CASSYRVTEAFF.

There are many counts of this clonotype. The chain joins TRBV10-3 to TRBJ1-5; 11 nucleotides agree with TRBD1. There are 13 residues in the CDR3. Unmatched junction bases numbered 2, after V lost 8 bases and J lost 5 bases. Germline assignment: CDR1 ENHRY and CDR2 SYGVKD. Here the CDR3 DNA reads TGTGCCATCGGGGGACAGGGGGATCAGCCCCAGCATTTT. Translating gives CAIGGQGDQPQHF.

The table lists this clonotype with a few counts. The rearrangement joins TRBV6-4 to TRBJ2-5; D perhaps matches TRBD2 (6 bases). Between the trimmed V and J ends, which lost 3 bases and 2 bases, there was a span of 7 bases. The length of the CDR3 is 13 residues. CDR1 and CDR2 (germline): MRHNA, SNTAGT. This CDR3 is CASSEEGQETQYF. CDR3 DNA: TGTGCCAGCAGTGAGGAGGGGCAAGAGACCCAGTACTTC.

There are many counts of this clonotype. The chain is built from TRBV7-2 and TRBJ2-7; TRBD1 matches 7 bases. CDR1 SGHTA and CDR2 FQGNSA come from the germline V gene. V lost 2 bases and J lost 5; bases outside the gene matches: 9. The CDR3 runs 15 residues. CDR3 nucleotide sequence: TGTGCCAGCAGCTTAAAGGGGGCCGGTGTCCACGAGCAGTACTTC. Protein sequence: CASSLKGAGVHEQYF. The full variable domain, rest sourced from reference TRBV7-2 and TRBJ2-7, is GAGVSQSPSNKVTEKGKDVELRCDPISGHTALYWYRQSLGQGLEFLIYFQGNSAPDKSGLPSDRFSAERTGGSVSTLTIQRTQQEDSAVYLCASSLKGAGVHEQYFGPGTRLTVT.

CDR3 nucleotide sequence: TGTGCCAGCAAGTATTCCCCCAATAGCAATCAGCCCCAGCATTTT. Its protein is CASKYSPNSNQPQHF. J is TRBJ1-5 and V is TRBV6-6; D is undetermined. The length of the CDR3 is 15 residues. Trimming removed 7 bases from V and 0 bases from J, with 13 bases in between. Germline V gene data show CDR1 as MNHNY and CDR2 as SVGAGI (reference sequence).

As to this clonotype: A read error may explain this, as a much larger clone is one base away. The V gene is TRBV29-1, the J gene TRBJ2-5, with D perhaps matching TRBD2 (6 bases). TRBJ2-1 matches the DNA end more closely, so the J call is doubtful. The CDR3 has 10 residues. From germline, CDR1 is SQVTM and CDR2 ANQGSEA. CDR3 nucleotides: TGCAGCGTTGCACGGGAGACCCAGTTCTTC. Amino acid sequence: CSVARETQFF.

This clonotype was observed at least ten times. The rearrangement links TRBV7-2 to TRBJ1-1, with D possibly TRBD1 on 5 matching bases. The germline gives CDR1 SGHTA, CDR2 FQGNSA. The CDR3 loop spans 12 amino acids. V lost 2 bases to trimming and J lost 6 bases, with 7 bases between them. The CDR3, as DNA: TGTGCCAGCAGCTTACGGGGGGCTGAAGCTTTCTTT. Protein product: CASSLRGAEAFF.

This clonotype was seen ten or more times. This chain joins TRBV7-2 and TRBJ2-2; 9 nucleotides line up with TRBD1. J was trimmed by 7 bases and V by 5 bases; bases with no gene match: 8. This CDR3 has 15 amino acids. CDR1 and CDR2 from the germline V gene are SGHTA and FQGNSA. The DNA for the CDR3 is TGTGCCAGCAGCCGAGACAGGGGGAGCATCGGGGAGCTGTTTTTT. This sequence encodes CASSRDRGSIGELFF. Full variable domain (missing parts from reference TRBV7-2 and TRBJ2-2): GAGVSQSPSNKVTEKGKDVELRCDPISGHTALYWYRQSLGQGLEFLIYFQGNSAPDKSGLPSDRFSAERTGGSVSTLTIQRTQQEDSAVYLCASSRDRGSIGELFFGEGSRLTVL.

This clonotype was observed many times. The V call is TRBV21-1, the J call TRBJ2-2; TRBD1 is the table's D call and was not checked against the DNA. TRBV21-1 is designated a pseudogene. There are 19 residues in the CDR3. Here the CDR3 DNA reads TGTGCCAGCAGCAAAGCGGCGGCGCGGGGGGCCGGTAACGGCGGGGAGCTGTTTTTT. Its translation: CASSKAAARGAGNGGELFF.

This clonotype occurred many times. V and J are TRBV7-6 and TRBJ2-7, with D possibly being TRBD1 or TRBD2 (5 bases each). The CDR3 spans 15 residues. Germline CDR1 SGHVS, CDR2 FNYEAQ. V lost 5 bases and J 2 bases, leaving 16 bases between the germline ends. This chain's CDR3 is CASSRYGTDTYEQYF. The CDR3, as DNA: TGTGCCAGCAGCCGTTACGGGACGGATACCTACGAGCAGTACTTC. Drawing the rest from reference TRBV7-6 and TRBJ2-7, the complete variable domain is GAGVSQSPRYKVTKRGQDVALRCDPISGHVSLYWYRQALGQGPEFLTYFNYEAQQDKSGLPNDRFSAERPEGSISTLTIQRTEQRDSAMYRCASSRYGTDTYEQYFGPGTRLTVT.

The V call is TRBV12-3 or TRBV12-4, the J call TRBJ2-3; no reliable D call. Trimming pared 1 base from V and 5 bases from J, leaving 13 bases between. The CDR3 extends over 15 amino acids. CDR3 bases: TGTGCCAGCAGTTTAGACACGCCAGCTCAAGATACGCAGTATTTT. Its protein product is CASSLDTPAQDTQYF.

This clonotype appeared many times. The chain recombines TRBV9 with TRBJ2-7; 7 nucleotides align to TRBD1. Unmatched junction bases numbered 7, after V lost 4 bases and J lost 0 bases. The CDR3 loop spans 15 amino acids. CDR1 SGDLS and CDR2 YYNGEE come from the germline V gene. The CDR3 DNA sequence: TGTGCCAGCAGCTTCGGACAGGACCTCTCCTACGAGCAGTACTTC. It is translated as CASSFGQDLSYEQYF. Combining the CDR3 with reference TRBV9 and TRBJ2-7 gives the whole variable domain DSGVTQTPKHLITATGQRVTLRCSPRSGDLSVYWYQQSLDQGLQFLIQYYNGEERAKGNILERFSAQQFPDLHSELNLSSLELGDSALYFCASSFGQDLSYEQYFGPGTRLTVT.

This clonotype appeared a few times. V and J are TRBV5-6 and TRBJ2-7; D remains unclear. Germline V lookup: CDR1 SGHDT, CDR2 YYEEEE. The V end lost 2 bases, the J end lost 4 bases, and 7 bases lay between the germline ends. This CDR3 comprises 12 residues. CDR3 DNA: TGTGCCAGCAGCTTACGGGTTTACGAGCAGTACTTC. This encodes CASSLRVYEQYF.

The rearrangement uses TRBV7-9 and TRBJ2-2, with D uncertain. In germline, CDR1 is SEHNR, CDR2 FQNEAQ (reference sequence). V was cut by 1 base and J by 3 bases, with 6 bases left in between. This CDR3 has 14 residues. CDR3 amino acids: CASSLGAYTGELFF. The CDR3 nucleotides are TGTGCCAGCAGCTTAGGAGCGTACACCGGGGAGCTGTTTTTT.

This clonotype was seen more than once but under ten times. V usage is TRBV14 and J usage is TRBJ1-1; 7 bases match TRBD1. From germline, CDR1 is SGHDN and CDR2 FVKESK. Unmatched junction bases numbered 3, after V lost 3 bases and J lost 8 bases. This CDR3 region has 12 residues. The CDR3 reads CASSHGTVEAFF. The CDR3 DNA is TGTGCCAGCAGCCATGGGACAGTCGAAGCTTTCTTT.

The table lists this clonotype with many counts. The chain employs TRBV4-1 and TRBJ1-4; TRBD1 is a possible D gene (5 bases). The CDR3 covers 15 residues. V was cut by 1 base and J by 0 bases, with 6 bases left in between. Germline V gene data show CDR1 as MGHRA and CDR2 as YSYEKL. CDR3 protein: CASSQVGATNEKLFF. Written as DNA, the CDR3 is TGCGCCAGCAGCCAAGTGGGGGCAACTAATGAAAAACTGTTTTTT.